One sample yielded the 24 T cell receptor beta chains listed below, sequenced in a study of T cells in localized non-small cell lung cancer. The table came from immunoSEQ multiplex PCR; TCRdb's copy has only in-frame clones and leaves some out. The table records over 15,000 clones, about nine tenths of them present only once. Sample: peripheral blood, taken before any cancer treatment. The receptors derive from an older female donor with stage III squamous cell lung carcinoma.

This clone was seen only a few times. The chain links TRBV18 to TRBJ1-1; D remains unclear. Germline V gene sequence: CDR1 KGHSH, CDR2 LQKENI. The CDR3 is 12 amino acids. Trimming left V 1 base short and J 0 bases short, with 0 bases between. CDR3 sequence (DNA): TGTGCCAGCTCACCACTGAACACTGAAGCTTTCTTT. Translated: CASSPLNTEAFF.

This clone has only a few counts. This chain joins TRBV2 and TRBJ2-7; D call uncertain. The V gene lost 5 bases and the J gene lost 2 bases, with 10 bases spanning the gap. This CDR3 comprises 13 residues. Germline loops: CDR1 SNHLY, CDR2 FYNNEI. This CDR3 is CASSREPTYEQYF. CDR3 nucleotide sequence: TGTGCCAGCAGTAGGGAACCCACCTACGAGCAGTACTTC.

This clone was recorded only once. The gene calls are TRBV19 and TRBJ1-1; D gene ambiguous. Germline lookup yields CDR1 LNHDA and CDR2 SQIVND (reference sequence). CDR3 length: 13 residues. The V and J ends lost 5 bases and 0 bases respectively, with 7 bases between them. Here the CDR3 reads CASSQAMNTEAFF. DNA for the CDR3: TGTGCCAGTAGTCAGGCTATGAACACTGAAGCTTTCTTT.

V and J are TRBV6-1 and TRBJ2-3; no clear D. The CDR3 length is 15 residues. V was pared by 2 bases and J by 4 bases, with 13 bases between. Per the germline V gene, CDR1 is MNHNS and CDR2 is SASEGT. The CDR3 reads CASSERWGLPDTQYF. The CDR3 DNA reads TGTGCCAGCAGTGAAAGATGGGGTTTACCAGATACGCAGTATTTT.

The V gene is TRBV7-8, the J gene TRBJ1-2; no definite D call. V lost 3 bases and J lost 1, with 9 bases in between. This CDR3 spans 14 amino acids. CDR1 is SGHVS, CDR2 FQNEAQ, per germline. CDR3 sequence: CASSFLSNNYGYTF. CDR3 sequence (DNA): TGTGCCAGCAGCTTTCTGTCCAATAACTATGGCTACACCTTC.

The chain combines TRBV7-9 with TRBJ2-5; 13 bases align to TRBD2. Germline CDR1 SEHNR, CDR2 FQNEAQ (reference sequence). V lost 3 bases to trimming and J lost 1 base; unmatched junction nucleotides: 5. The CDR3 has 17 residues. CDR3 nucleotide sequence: TGTGCCAGCAGCTTCGGGACTAGCGGGACCCTCCAAGAGACCCAGTACTTC. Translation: CASSFGTSGTLQETQYF.

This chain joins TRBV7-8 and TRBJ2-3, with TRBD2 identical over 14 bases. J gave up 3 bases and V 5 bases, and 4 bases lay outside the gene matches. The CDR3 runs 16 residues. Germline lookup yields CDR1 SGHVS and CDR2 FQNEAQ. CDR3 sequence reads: CASSPRTSGGTDTQYF. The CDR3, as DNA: TGTGCCAGCAGCCCCCGGACTAGCGGGGGGACAGATACGCAGTATTTT.

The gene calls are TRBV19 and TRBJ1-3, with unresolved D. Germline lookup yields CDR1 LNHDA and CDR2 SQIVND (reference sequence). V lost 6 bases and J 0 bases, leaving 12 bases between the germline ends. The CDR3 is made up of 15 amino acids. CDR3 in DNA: TGTGCCAGTAGCACTCTCACATCCTCTGGAAACACCATATATTTT. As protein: CASSTLTSSGNTIYF.

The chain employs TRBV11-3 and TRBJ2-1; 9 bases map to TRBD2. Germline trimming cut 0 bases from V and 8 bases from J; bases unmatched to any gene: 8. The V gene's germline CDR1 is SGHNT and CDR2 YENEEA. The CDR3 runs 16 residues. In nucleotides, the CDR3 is TGTGCCAGCAGCTTAGAGGGTCGCGGGGGGGCCGATGAGCAGTTCTTC. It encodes CASSLEGRGGADEQFF.

CDR3: CASSPLSHSDTQYF. The CDR3 bases are TGTGCCAGCAGCCCCCTATCTCATTCAGATACGCAGTATTTT. V usage is TRBV9 and J usage is TRBJ2-3, with no clear D. The CDR3 totals 14 residues. Trimming pared 4 bases from V and 4 bases from J, leaving 13 bases between. Looked up from germline, CDR1 is SGDLS and CDR2 is YYNGEE.

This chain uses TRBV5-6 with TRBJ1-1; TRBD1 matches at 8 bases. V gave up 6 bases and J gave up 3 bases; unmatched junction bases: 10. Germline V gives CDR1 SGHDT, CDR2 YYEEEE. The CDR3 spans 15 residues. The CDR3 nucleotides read TGTGCCAGCATTGCAGGGGGCAATACCTACACTGAAGCTTTCTTT. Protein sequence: CASIAGGNTYTEAFF. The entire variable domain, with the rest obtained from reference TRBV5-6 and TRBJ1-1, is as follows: DAGVTQSPTHLIKTRGQQVTLRCSPKSGHDTVSWYQQALGQGPQFIFQYYEEEERQRGNFPDRFSGHQFPNYSSELNVNALLLGDSALYLCASIAGGNTYTEAFFGQGTRLTVV.

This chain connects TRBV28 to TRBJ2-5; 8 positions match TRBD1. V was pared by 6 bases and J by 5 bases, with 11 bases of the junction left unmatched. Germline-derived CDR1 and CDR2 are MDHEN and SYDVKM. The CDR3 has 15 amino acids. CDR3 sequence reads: CASSSPGGTGETQYF. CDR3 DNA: TGTGCCAGCAGCTCTCCAGGGGGCACAGGGGAGACCCAGTACTTC.

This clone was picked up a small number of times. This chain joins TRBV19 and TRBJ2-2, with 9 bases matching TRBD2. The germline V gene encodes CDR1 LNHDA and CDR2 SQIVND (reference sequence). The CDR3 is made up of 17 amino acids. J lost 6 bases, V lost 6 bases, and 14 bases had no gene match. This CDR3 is CASRRTRGGESSGELFF. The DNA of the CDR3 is TGTGCCAGTAGGAGGACTCGCGGGGGGGAGTCGTCCGGGGAGCTGTTTTTT.

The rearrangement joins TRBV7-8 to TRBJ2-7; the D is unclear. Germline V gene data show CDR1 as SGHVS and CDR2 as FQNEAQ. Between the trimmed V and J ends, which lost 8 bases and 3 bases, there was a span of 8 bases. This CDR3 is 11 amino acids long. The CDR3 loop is CASAENYEQYF. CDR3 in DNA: TGTGCCAGCGCAGAAAACTACGAGCAGTACTTC.

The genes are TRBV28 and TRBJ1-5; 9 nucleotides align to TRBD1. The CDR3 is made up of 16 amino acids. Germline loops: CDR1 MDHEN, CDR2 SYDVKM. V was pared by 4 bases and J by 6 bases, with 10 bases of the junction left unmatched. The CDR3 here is CASSSIRDRVGQPQHF. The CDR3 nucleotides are TGTGCCAGCAGTTCTATCCGGGACAGGGTAGGTCAGCCCCAGCATTTT.

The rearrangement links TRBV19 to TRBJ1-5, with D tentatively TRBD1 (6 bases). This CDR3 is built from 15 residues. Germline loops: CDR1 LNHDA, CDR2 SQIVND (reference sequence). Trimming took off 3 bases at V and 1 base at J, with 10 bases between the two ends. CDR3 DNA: TGTGCCAGTAGTATTAGGGGGGACAGCAATCAGCCCCAGCATTTT. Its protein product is CASSIRGDSNQPQHF.

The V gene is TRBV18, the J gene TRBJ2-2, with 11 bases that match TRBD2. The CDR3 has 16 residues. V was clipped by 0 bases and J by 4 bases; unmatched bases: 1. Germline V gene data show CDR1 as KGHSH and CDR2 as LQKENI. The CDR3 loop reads CASSPPSGRATGELFF. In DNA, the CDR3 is TGTGCCAGCTCACCACCTAGCGGGAGGGCCACCGGGGAGCTGTTTTTT.

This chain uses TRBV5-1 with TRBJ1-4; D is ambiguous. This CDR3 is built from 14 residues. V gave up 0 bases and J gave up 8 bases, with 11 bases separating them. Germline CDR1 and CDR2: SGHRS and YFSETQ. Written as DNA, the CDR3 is TGCGCCAGCAGCTTGGATTCATTAGCGGAAAAACTGTTTTTT. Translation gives CASSLDSLAEKLFF.

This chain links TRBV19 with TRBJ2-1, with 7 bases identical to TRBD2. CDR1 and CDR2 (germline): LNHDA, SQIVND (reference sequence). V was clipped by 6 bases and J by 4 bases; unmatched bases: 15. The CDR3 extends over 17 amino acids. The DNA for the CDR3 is TGTGCCAGTAGGGCGGTAGCGGGTGGAGGGATATACAATGAGCAGTTCTTC. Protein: CASRAVAGGGIYNEQFF.

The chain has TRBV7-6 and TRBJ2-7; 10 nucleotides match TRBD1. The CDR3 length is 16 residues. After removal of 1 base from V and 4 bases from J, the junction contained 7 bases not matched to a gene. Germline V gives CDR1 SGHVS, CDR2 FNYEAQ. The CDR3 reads CASSLVADRGQYEQYF. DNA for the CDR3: TGTGCCAGCAGCTTAGTGGCTGACAGGGGGCAATACGAGCAGTACTTC.

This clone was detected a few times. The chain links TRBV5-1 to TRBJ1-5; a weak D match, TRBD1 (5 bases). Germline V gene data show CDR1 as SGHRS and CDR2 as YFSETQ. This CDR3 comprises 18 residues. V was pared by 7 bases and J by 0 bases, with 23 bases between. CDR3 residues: CASANQALGGYSNQPQHF. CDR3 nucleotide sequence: TGCGCCAGCGCTAACCAGGCTCTTGGGGGATATAGCAATCAGCCCCAGCATTTT.

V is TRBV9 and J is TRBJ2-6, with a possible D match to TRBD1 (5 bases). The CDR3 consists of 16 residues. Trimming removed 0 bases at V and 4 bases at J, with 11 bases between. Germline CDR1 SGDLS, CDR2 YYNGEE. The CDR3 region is CASSVAIGAGANVLTF. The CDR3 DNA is TGTGCCAGCAGCGTAGCCATAGGGGCCGGGGCCAACGTCCTGACTTTC. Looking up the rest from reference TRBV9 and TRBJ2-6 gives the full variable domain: DSGVTQTPKHLITATGQRVTLRCSPRSGDLSVYWYQQSLDQGLQFLIQYYNGEERAKGNILERFSAQQFPDLHSELNLSSLELGDSALYFCASSVAIGAGANVLTFGAGSRLTVL.

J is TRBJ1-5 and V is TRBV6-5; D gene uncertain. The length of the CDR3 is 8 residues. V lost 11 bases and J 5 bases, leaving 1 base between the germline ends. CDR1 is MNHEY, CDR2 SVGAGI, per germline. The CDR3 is CAYQPQHF. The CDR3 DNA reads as TGTGCCTATCAGCCCCAGCATTTT.

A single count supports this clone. CDR3 in DNA: TGTGCCAGCAGTCAGAACAGCTATGGCTACACCTTC. Translating gives CASSQNSYGYTF. This chain links TRBV28 with TRBJ1-2; D ambiguous. Looked up from germline, CDR1 is MDHEN and CDR2 is SYDVKM. V lost 5 bases, J lost 4 bases, and 8 bases lay in between. The CDR3 has 12 residues.